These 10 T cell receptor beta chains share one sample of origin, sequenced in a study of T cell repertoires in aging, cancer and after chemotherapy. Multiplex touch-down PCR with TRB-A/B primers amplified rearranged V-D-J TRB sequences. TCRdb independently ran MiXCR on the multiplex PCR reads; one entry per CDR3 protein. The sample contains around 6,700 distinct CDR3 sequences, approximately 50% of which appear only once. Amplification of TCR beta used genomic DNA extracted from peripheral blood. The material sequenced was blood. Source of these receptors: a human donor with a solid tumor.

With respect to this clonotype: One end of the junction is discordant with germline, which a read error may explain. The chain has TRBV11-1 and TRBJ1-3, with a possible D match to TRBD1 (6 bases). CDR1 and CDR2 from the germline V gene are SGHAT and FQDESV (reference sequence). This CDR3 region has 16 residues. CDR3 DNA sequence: TGTGGCAGCAGCTCCAGGGGAGATAGCTCTGGAAACACCATATATTTT. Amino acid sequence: CGSSSRGDSSGNTIYF.

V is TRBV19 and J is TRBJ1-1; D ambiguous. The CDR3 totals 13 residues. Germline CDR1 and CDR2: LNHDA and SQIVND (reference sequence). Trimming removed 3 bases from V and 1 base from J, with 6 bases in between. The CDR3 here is CASSIRGNTEAFF. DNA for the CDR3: TGTGCCAGTAGTATTCGTGGGAACACTGAAGCTTTCTTT.

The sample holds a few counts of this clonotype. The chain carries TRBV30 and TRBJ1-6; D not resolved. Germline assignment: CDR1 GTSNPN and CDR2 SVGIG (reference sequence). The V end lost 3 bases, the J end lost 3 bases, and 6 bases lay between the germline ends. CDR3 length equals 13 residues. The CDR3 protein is CAWSRLYNSPLHF. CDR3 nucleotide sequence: TGTGCCTGGAGCAGGCTCTATAATTCACCCCTCCACTTT.

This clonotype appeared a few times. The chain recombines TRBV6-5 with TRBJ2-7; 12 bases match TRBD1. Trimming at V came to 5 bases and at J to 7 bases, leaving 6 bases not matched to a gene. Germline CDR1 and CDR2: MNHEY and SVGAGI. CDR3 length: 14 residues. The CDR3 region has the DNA TGTGCCAGCAGTGCCGGGACAGGGGGCTTTGAGCAGTACTTC. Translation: CASSAGTGGFEQYF.

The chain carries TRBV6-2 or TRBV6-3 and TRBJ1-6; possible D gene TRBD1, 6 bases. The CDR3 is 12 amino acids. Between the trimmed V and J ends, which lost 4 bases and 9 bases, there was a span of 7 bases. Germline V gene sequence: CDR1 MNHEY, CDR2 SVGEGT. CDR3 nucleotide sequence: TGTGCCAGCAGTTCAGGGGCTTCACCCCTCCACTTT. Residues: CASSSGASPLHF.

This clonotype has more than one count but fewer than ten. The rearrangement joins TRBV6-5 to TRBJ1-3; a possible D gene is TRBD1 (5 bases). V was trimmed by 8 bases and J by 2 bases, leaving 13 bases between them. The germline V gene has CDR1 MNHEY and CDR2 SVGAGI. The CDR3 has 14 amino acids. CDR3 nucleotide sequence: TGTGCCAGCGGATTTCCGGGGCCTGGAAACACCATATATTTT. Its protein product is CASGFPGPGNTIYF.

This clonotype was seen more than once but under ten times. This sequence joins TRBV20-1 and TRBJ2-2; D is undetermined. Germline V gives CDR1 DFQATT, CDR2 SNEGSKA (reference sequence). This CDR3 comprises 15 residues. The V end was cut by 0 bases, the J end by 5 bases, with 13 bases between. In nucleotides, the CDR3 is TGCAGTGCTAGAGAGTATACGGGCAAAACCGGGGAGCTGTTTTTT. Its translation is CSAREYTGKTGELFF.

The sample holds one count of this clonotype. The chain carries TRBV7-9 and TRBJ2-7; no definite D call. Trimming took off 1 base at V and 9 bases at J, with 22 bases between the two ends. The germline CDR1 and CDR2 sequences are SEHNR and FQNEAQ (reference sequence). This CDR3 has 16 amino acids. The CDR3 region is CASSLGMRTRERGQYF. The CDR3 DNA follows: TGTGCCAGCAGCTTAGGCATGAGGACCCGTGAGCGAGGGCAGTACTTC. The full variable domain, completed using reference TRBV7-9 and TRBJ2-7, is DTGVSQNPRHKITKRGQNVTFRCDPISEHNRLYWYRQTLGQGPEFLTYFQNEAQLEKSRLLSDRFSAERPKGSFSTLEIQRTEQGDSAMYLCASSLGMRTRERGQYFGPGTRLTVT.

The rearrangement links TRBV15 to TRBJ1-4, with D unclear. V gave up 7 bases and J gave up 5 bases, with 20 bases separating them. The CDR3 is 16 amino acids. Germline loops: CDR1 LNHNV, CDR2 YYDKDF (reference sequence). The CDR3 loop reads CATISTTPRDNEKLFF. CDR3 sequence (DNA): TGTGCCACCATCAGCACTACTCCCAGAGACAATGAAAAACTGTTTTTT.

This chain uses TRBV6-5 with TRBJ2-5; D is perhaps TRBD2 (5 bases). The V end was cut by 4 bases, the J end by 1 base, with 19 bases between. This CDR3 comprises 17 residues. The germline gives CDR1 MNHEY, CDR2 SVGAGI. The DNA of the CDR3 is TGTGCCAGCAGTTTATCGGGGTACGGGCTGATCCAAGAGACCCAGTACTTC. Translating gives CASSLSGYGLIQETQYF.